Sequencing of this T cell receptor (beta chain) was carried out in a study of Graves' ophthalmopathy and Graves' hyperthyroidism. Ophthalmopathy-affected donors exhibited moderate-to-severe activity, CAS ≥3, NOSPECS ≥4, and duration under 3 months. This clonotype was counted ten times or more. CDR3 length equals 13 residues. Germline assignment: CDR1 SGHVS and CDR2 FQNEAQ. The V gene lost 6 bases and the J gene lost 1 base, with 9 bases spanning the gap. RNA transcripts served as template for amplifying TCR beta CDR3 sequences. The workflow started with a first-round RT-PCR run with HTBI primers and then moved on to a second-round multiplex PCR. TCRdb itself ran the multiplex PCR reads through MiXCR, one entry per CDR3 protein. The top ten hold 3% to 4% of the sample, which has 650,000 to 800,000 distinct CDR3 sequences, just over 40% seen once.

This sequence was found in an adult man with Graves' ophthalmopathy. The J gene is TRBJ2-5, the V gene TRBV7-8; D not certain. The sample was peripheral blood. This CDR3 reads CASRQNAQETQYF. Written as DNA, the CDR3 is TGTGCCAGCAGGCAGAATGCCCAAGAGACCCAGTACTTC.